This T cell receptor beta chain was captured by sequencing in a study of T cell responses to AZD1222 COVID-19 vaccine. Notes on the study in general: Two AZD1222 doses significantly raised spike-specific TCR breadth and depth over controls. Nearly half of unique spike-specific TCRs reportedly avoided B.1.351 and B.1.1.7 mutated regions. Repertoire sampling occurred only after the peak T cell response.

V shed 3 bases and J 0 bases; nucleotides not matched to a gene: 5. Germline loops: CDR1 DFQATT, CDR2 SNEGSKA (reference sequence). The length of the CDR3 is 15 residues. The protocol was immunoSEQ multiplex PCR, while the TCRdb copy is restricted to in-frame clones and leaves out a portion. The table includes some 83,000 clones, over 75% detected once. For this clone: Antigen unknown.

The source of this sequence is an adult who received the AZD1222 COVID-19 vaccine. V usage is TRBV20-1 and J usage is TRBJ2-7; 10 positions agree with TRBD2. The material sequenced was peripheral blood, taken 28 days after the second AZD1222 dose. The CDR3 is CSASSTSGASYEQYF. The DNA for the CDR3 is TGCAGTGCTAGTTCTACTAGCGGGGCCTCCTACGAGCAGTACTTC.